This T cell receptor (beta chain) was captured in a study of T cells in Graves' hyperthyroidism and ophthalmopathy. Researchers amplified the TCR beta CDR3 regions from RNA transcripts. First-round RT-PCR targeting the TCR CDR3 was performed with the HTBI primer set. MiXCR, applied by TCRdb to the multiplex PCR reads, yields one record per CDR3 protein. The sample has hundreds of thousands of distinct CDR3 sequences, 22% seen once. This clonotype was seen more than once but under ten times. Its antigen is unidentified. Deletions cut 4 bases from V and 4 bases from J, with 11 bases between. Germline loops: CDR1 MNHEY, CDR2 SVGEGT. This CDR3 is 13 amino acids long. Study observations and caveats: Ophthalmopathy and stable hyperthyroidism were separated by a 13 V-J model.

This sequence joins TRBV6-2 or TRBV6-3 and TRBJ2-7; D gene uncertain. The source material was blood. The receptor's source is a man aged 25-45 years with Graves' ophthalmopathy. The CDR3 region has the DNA TGTGCCAGCAGTTTGGATAGACCTTACGAGCAGTACTTC. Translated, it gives CASSLDRPYEQYF.